The clone carrying this TCR beta chain was seen a handful of times. The antigen is undetermined. This sample was taken from a study of cytomegalovirus exposure and HLA in healthy donors. About the study: Within an early data release were 80 million to 90 million unique TCRs drawn from HLA-typed donors.

Germline CDR1 and CDR2: MNHNS and SASEGT. This CDR3 spans 14 amino acids. The V end lost 10 bases, the J end lost 2 bases, and 17 bases lay between the germline ends. General study points: It was shown in a later analysis that HLA-associated TCR beta chains were more clonally expanded than other, equally common chains. In an earlier analysis, in about 530 donors, most V segments appeared productive either ~87% or ~30% of the time.

60 Vbeta and 13 Jbeta primers were used in PCR. The table came from immunoSEQ multiplex PCR; TCRdb's copy has only in-frame clones and leaves some out. The sample consists of 150,000 to 200,000 clones, roughly four fifths of them appearing once. The TCR originated in a young woman in good health and CMV-seronegative. V is TRBV6-1 and J is TRBJ2-5; weak D call: TRBD2 (5 bases). Input material: PBMCs. The CDR3 DNA sequence: TGTGCCACCGCCGCGGAACGGGGACAAGAGACCCAGTACTTC. Its translation: CATAAERGQETQYF.